These T cell receptor beta chains were read from a single sample in a study of blood T cell repertoires in COVID-19. Repertoires were generated with immunoSEQ multiplex PCR, while TCRdb's copy carries only in-frame clones and drops some. This repertoire shows approximately 170,000 clones, around nine tenths found once; its top ten account for roughly 3.4%. The specimen sequenced was peripheral blood. Source of these receptors: a man in his 70s with acute or convalescent COVID-19. Each CDR3 is given with its conserved first and last residue. D genes are given only for firm matches. The size field is filled for only some rows; it gives once, few, many or a size class.

d_call	v_call	j_call	clone_size	cdr3_aa	cdr3_nt
TRBD1	TRBV19	TRBJ2-7	NA	CASSLGQSYEQYF	TGTGCCAGTAGTTTGGGACAGTCTTACGAGCAGTACTTC
TRBD2	TRBV6-5	TRBJ2-1	NA	CASSYRSTSVNNEQFF	TGTGCCAGCAGTTACCGATCTACTAGCGTTAACAATGAGCAGTTCTTC
TRBD1	TRBV10-3	TRBJ1-2	NA	CAISQGAGGSYGYTF	TGTGCCATCAGCCAGGGGGCAGGGGGATCCTATGGCTACACCTTC
NA	TRBV7-8	TRBJ2-7	once	CASSLERFAGEREQYF	TGTGCCAGCAGCTTAGAGCGGTTTGCAGGGGAGCGAGAGCAGTACTTC
NA	TRBV2	TRBJ2-5	few	CASAANDIGETQYF	TGTGCCAGCGCGGCGAATGATATTGGAGAGACCCAGTACTTC
NA	TRBV5-4	TRBJ1-5	NA	CASSLGPGAGPGQPQHF	TGTGCCAGCAGCTTGGGTCCAGGGGCCGGACCCGGTCAGCCCCAGCATTTT
TRBD1	TRBV27	TRBJ2-2	NA	CASRVGGANTGELFF	TGTGCCAGCAGGGTAGGGGGCGCGAACACCGGGGAGCTGTTTTTT
TRBD1	TRBV7-2	TRBJ2-7	NA	CASSFDRGSREQYF	TGTGCCAGCAGCTTTGACAGGGGTTCTAGGGAGCAGTACTTC
NA	TRBV4-1	TRBJ2-5	NA	CASSRGPQETQYF	TGCGCCAGCAGTCGAGGCCCCCAAGAGACCCAGTACTTC
TRBD1	TRBV30	TRBJ1-2	few	CACQPRTGNYGYTF	TGTGCCTGCCAACCCCGGACAGGGAATTATGGCTACACCTTC
TRBD2	TRBV5-1	TRBJ2-3	NA	CASSLDGGGRTQYF	TGCGCCAGCAGCCTTGACGGGGGGGGCCGTACGCAGTATTTT
NA	TRBV18	TRBJ1-1	NA	CASSPGGGVYTEAFF	TGTGCCAGCTCACCAGGCGGGGGCGTCTACACTGAAGCTTTCTTT
NA	TRBV10-1	TRBJ1-1	NA	CASTDNMNTEAFF	TGCGCCAGCACGGACAACATGAACACTGAAGCTTTCTTT
TRBD1	TRBV10-3	TRBJ2-1	NA	CAIRGQYNEQFF	TGTGCCATCAGGGGACAGTACAATGAGCAGTTCTTC
TRBD1	TRBV28	TRBJ1-2	few	CASGRGTSNYGYTF	TGTGCCAGCGGCAGGGGGACATCAAACTATGGCTACACCTTC
TRBD2	TRBV27	TRBJ2-1	NA	CASSTYSAGGPGEQFF	TGTGCCAGCAGTACCTACTCAGCGGGAGGGCCTGGTGAGCAGTTCTTC
TRBD1	TRBV13	TRBJ2-3	once	CASSQRQGSTDTQYF	TGTGCCAGCAGCCAGAGACAGGGAAGCACAGATACGCAGTATTTT
TRBD2	TRBV11-2	TRBJ2-5	few	CASSLDGLAAQETQYF	TGTGCCAGCAGCTTAGATGGGCTAGCGGCCCAAGAGACCCAGTACTTC
NA	TRBV11-2	TRBJ1-5	NA	CASSFQRGDQPQHF	TGTGCCAGCAGCTTCCAAAGGGGTGATCAGCCCCAGCATTTT
TRBD1	TRBV18	TRBJ1-2	NA	CASSPQGQGYGYTF	TGTGCCAGCTCACCACAGGGACAGGGGTATGGCTACACCTTC
TRBD2	TRBV5-4	TRBJ2-3	NA	CASSTSGSQADTQYF	TGTGCCAGCAGCACTAGCGGGAGCCAGGCAGATACGCAGTATTTT
NA	TRBV23-1	TRBJ1-5	NA	CASSHPPGQPQHF	TGCGCCAGCAGTCATCCCCCAGGTCAGCCCCAGCATTTT
TRBD1	TRBV28	TRBJ1-1	NA	CASSFLGQGNTEAFF	TGTGCCAGCAGTTTCTTGGGACAGGGGAACACTGAAGCTTTCTTT
NA	TRBV9	TRBJ1-1	NA	CASSPRHPGGGTEAFF	TGTGCCAGCAGCCCGCGTCACCCCGGCGGGGGGACTGAAGCTTTCTTT
NA	TRBV28	TRBJ1-1	NA	CASSLTGGNTEAFF	TGTGCCAGCAGTTTAACCGGTGGGAACACTGAAGCTTTCTTT
NA	TRBV27	TRBJ2-3	NA	CASSFYSTDTDTQYF	TGTGCCAGCAGTTTCTACTCTACCGACACAGATACGCAGTATTTT
NA	TRBV5-4	TRBJ1-2	NA	CASSLGTGGNYGYTF	TGTGCCAGCAGCTTGGGAACCGGGGGAAACTATGGCTACACCTTC
NA	TRBV20-1	TRBJ2-5	NA	CSANDPGLFQETQYF	TGCAGTGCTAATGACCCGGGACTGTTCCAAGAGACCCAGTACTTC
TRBD1	TRBV5-4	TRBJ1-5	NA	CASSLQGGNQPQHF	TGTGCCAGCAGCCTACAGGGGGGCAATCAGCCCCAGCATTTT
NA	TRBV10-3	TRBJ1-1	NA	CAIRSAVEYTEAFF	TGTGCCATCAGGAGCGCAGTAGAGTACACTGAAGCTTTCTTT
NA	TRBV5-1	TRBJ2-2	NA	CASSRTPGSGELFF	TGCGCCAGCAGCCGGACACCCGGGAGCGGGGAGCTGTTTTTT
TRBD2	TRBV19	TRBJ2-7	NA	CASRRLAGGPYEQYF	TGTGCCAGTAGACGTCTAGCGGGAGGCCCCTACGAGCAGTACTTC